The clone carrying this TCR beta chain was seen repeatedly, ten times or more. The antigen remains unidentified. This entry comes from a study of T cells after yellow fever vaccination. Study-level background: In the case of low-cell-number fractions, SMART-Seq v4 Ultra Low Input was used for preparation. Study-level points and caveats: Some clonotypes, a small share, were shared between CD4 and CD8 compartments. The booster saw the reappearance of most primary-vaccination clones (roughly 95% CD4, around 88% CD8).

Trimming pared 2 bases from V and 5 bases from J, leaving 18 bases between. CDR1 is LNHNV, CDR2 YYDKDF, per germline (reference sequence). CDR3 size: 16 residues. Using its own MiXCR run on the 5' RACE reads, TCRdb lists one record per CDR3 protein. The table lists about 430,000 distinct CDR3 sequences, around 20% of them singletons. The sample in question was PBMCs, obtained before the yellow fever booster vaccination. The rearrangement links TRBV15 to TRBJ2-5; tentative D call: TRBD2 (6 bases). The source is a man between 18 and 29 years old who received the YFV17D yellow fever vaccine. As DNA, the CDR3 is TGTGCCACCAGCAGAAGACGACTAGTAAGAGGGGAGACCCAGTACTTC. The encoded protein is CATSRRRLVRGETQYF. The variable domain in full, completed from reference TRBV15 and TRBJ2-5, reads DAMVIQNPRYQVTQFGKPVTLSCSQTLNHNVMYWYQQKSSQAPKLLFHYYDKDFNNEADTPDNFQSRRPNTSFCFLDIRSPGLGDTAMYLCATSRRRLVRGETQYFGPGTRLLVL.